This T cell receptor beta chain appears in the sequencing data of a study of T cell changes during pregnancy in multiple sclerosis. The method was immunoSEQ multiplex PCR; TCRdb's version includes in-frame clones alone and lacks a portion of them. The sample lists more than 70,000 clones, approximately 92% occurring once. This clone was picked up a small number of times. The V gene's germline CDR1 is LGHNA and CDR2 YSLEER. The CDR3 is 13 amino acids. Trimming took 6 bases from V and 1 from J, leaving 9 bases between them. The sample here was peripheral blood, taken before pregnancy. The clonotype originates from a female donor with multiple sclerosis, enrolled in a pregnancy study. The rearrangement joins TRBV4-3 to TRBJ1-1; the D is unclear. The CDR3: CASSQTRNTEAFF. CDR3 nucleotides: TGCGCCAGCAGTCAGACAAGGAACACTGAAGCTTTCTTT.